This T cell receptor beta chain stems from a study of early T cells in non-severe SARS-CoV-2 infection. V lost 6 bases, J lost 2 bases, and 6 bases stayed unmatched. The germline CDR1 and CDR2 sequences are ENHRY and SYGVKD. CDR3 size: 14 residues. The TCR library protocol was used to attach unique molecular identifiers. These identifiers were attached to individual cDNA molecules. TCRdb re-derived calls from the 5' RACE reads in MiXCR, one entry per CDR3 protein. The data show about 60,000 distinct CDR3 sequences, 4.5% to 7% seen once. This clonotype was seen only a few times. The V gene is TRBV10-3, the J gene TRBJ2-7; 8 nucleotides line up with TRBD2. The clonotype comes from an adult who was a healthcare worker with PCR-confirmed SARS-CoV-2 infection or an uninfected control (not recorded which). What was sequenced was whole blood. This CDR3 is CAIRTSGRAYEQYF. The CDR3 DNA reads TGTGCCATCAGAACAAGCGGGAGAGCCTACGAGCAGTACTTC.